These 23 T cell receptor beta chains originate from one sample sequenced in a study of T cell changes during pregnancy in multiple sclerosis. Assay: immunoSEQ multiplex PCR; the TCRdb copy retains only in-frame clones and omits some. The data show about 25,000 clones, with about 88% seen just once and roughly a tenth held by the top ten. This specimen consisted of CD8+ T cells from peripheral blood mononuclear cells, obtained in the third trimester of pregnancy. Source of these receptors: a female donor in good health, enrolled as a control in a pregnancy study.

The chain joins TRBV5-6 to TRBJ2-1; 7 bases are shared with TRBD1. Germline CDR1 and CDR2: SGHDT and YYEEEE. V was pared by 4 bases and J by 7 bases, with 11 bases of the junction left unmatched. CDR3 size: 15 residues. In DNA form, the CDR3 reads TGTGCCAGCAGCAATCCACGGACAGGACTGAATGAGCAGTTCTTC. It encodes CASSNPRTGLNEQFF.

The chain links TRBV28 to TRBJ1-2; a possible D gene is TRBD1 (6 bases). The germline V and J ends were trimmed by 5 bases and 7 bases, with 11 bases remaining between them. Germline V gives CDR1 MDHEN, CDR2 SYDVKM. This CDR3 spans 12 amino acids. Written as DNA, the CDR3 is TGTGCCAGCAGTGAAATGGGGGCTGGCTACACCTTC. This codes for CASSEMGAGYTF.

This rearrangement joins TRBV6-1 to TRBJ2-3; 7 nucleotides line up with TRBD2. With 10 bases clipped from V and 4 bases from J, the junction kept 14 bases outside the gene matches. Per the germline V gene, CDR1 is MNHNS and CDR2 is SASEGT. The CDR3 covers 15 residues. CDR3 coding DNA: TGTGCCATCCGCGCCCCTCGACTAGCTCCAGATACGCAGTATTTT. Translating gives CAIRAPRLAPDTQYF.

The chain combines TRBV7-8 with TRBJ2-3, with TRBD1 as a possible D gene (6 bases). The CDR3 is 15 amino acids. V was clipped by 5 bases and J by 2 bases, with 14 bases between them. The germline gives CDR1 SGHVS, CDR2 FQNEAQ. CDR3 loop: CASSDVWGHTDTQYF. The DNA of the CDR3 is TGTGCCAGCAGCGATGTCTGGGGGCACACAGATACGCAGTATTTT.

The chain uses TRBV29-1 and TRBJ2-1; D not certain. This CDR3 is 15 amino acids long. In germline, CDR1 is SQVTM, CDR2 ANQGSEA. The germline V and J ends were trimmed by 3 bases and 2 bases, with 14 bases remaining between them. CDR3 in DNA: TGCAGCGTTGAGGTCCCACTTCCCCCCTACAATGAGCAGTTCTTC. Protein product: CSVEVPLPPYNEQFF.

This chain uses TRBV2 with TRBJ1-4; D is ambiguous. CDR1 is SNHLY and CDR2 is FYNNEI in the germline V gene. This CDR3 has 15 amino acids. V gave up 6 bases and J gave up 0 bases, with 11 bases separating them. The CDR3 is CASSMQVPTNEKLFF. In DNA, the CDR3 is TGTGCCAGCAGCATGCAGGTTCCAACTAATGAAAAACTGTTTTTT. The full variable domain, its missing parts supplied by reference TRBV2 and TRBJ1-4, is EPEVTQTPSHQVTQMGQEVILRCVPISNHLYFYWYRQILGQKVEFLVSFYNNEISEKSEIFDDQFSVERPDGSNFTLKIRSTKLEDSAMYFCASSMQVPTNEKLFFGSGTQLSVL.

The CDR3 sequence: CASSYFAGELNEQFF. The CDR3 coding sequence is TGTGCCAGCAGTTACTTTGCGGGAGAGTTGAATGAGCAGTTCTTC. The V gene is TRBV6-5, the J gene TRBJ2-1, with 7 positions matching TRBD2. The CDR3 length is 15 residues. V lost 1 base, J lost 7 bases, and 7 bases stayed unmatched. The V gene's germline CDR1 is MNHEY and CDR2 SVGAGI.

The chain links TRBV15 to TRBJ2-1, with TRBD1 matching 7 bases. The CDR3 spans 14 residues. J was trimmed by 6 bases and V by 3 bases; bases with no gene match: 5. Germline CDR1 reads LNHNV; CDR2 reads YYDKDF (reference sequence). CDR3 region: CATSSSTGVNEQFF. CDR3 DNA sequence: TGTGCCACCAGCAGCTCAACAGGGGTCAATGAGCAGTTCTTC. Full variable domain (missing parts from reference TRBV15 and TRBJ2-1): DAMVIQNPRYQVTQFGKPVTLSCSQTLNHNVMYWYQQKSSQAPKLLFHYYDKDFNNEADTPDNFQSRRPNTSFCFLDIRSPGLGDTAMYLCATSSSTGVNEQFFGPGTRLTVL.

The chain combines TRBV7-9 with TRBJ2-5; 7 positions match TRBD1. Trimming cost V 5 bases and J 4 bases; bases outside gene matches: 7. Germline V CDR1 and CDR2: SEHNR, FQNEAQ (reference sequence). This CDR3 is 14 amino acids long. Here the CDR3 reads CASSLRDRRETQYF. CDR3 DNA sequence: TGTGCCAGCAGCCTCCGGGACAGACGAGAGACCCAGTACTTC.

This chain joins TRBV7-9 and TRBJ1-2; the D is unclear. V was clipped by 4 bases and J by 7 bases, with 13 bases between them. Germline V gene sequence: CDR1 SEHNR, CDR2 FQNEAQ (reference sequence). The CDR3 runs to 13 residues. The CDR3 DNA reads as TGTGCCAGCAGCTCCCGGGAGGTACTTGGCTACACCTTC. The encoded protein is CASSSREVLGYTF. Together with reference TRBV7-9 and TRBJ1-2, the CDR3 gives the full variable domain: DTGVSQNPRHKITKRGQNVTFRCDPISEHNRLYWYRQTLGQGPEFLTYFQNEAQLEKSRLLSDRFSAERPKGSFSTLEIQRTEQGDSAMYLCASSSREVLGYTFGSGTRLTVV.

CDR3 sequence: CASSFGTSGPGTQYF. In DNA form, the CDR3 reads TGTGCCAGCAGCTTTGGGACTAGCGGGCCGGGGACCCAGTACTTC. V usage is TRBV5-4 and J usage is TRBJ2-5, with 12 positions matching TRBD2. Germline V gives CDR1 SGHNT, CDR2 YYREEE (reference sequence). The CDR3 is 15 residues long. V shed 2 bases, J shed 7 bases, and the junction held 6 bases outside the gene matches.

This chain uses TRBV28 with TRBJ2-7; TRBD1 might be the D (5 bases). The germline V and J ends were trimmed by 2 bases and 3 bases, with 14 bases remaining between them. CDR3 length: 15 residues. Germline V gene data show CDR1 as MDHEN and CDR2 as SYDVKM. The CDR3 nucleotides read TGTGCCAGCAGTTTAGGCCCTTCACAGGTCTACGAGCAGTACTTC. Translating gives CASSLGPSQVYEQYF.

The chain couples TRBV2 to TRBJ2-7; D may be TRBD2 (6 bases). The germline V gene encodes CDR1 SNHLY and CDR2 FYNNEI. The CDR3 runs 14 residues. Trimming removed 0 bases at V and 0 bases at J, with 6 bases between. The CDR3 DNA is TGTGCCAGCAGTGAAGCGACTAGCTCCTACGAGCAGTACTTC. It encodes CASSEATSSYEQYF.

This clone was observed a single time. The genes are TRBV9 and TRBJ2-5; 9 bases match TRBD2. The CDR3 length is 17 residues. Per the germline V gene, CDR1 is SGDLS and CDR2 is YYNGEE. The J segment lost 0 bases and the V segment lost 3 bases, leaving 9 bases of the junction unmatched. The CDR3 nucleotides are TGTGCCAGCAGCGCCCCCCTGAGCGGGGGGTACCAAGAGACCCAGTACTTC. Its protein is CASSAPLSGGYQETQYF. Full variable domain (missing parts from reference TRBV9 and TRBJ2-5): DSGVTQTPKHLITATGQRVTLRCSPRSGDLSVYWYQQSLDQGLQFLIQYYNGEERAKGNILERFSAQQFPDLHSELNLSSLELGDSALYFCASSAPLSGGYQETQYFGPGTRLLVL.

CDR3 region: CASTMTGGSGNTIYF. The CDR3, as DNA: TGTGCCAGCACTATGACAGGGGGAAGCGGAAACACCATATATTTT. The rearrangement links TRBV5-5 to TRBJ1-3; 9 nucleotides match TRBD1. The CDR3 length is 15 residues. Germline CDR1 SGHKS, CDR2 YYEKEE (reference sequence). J lost 4 bases, V lost 6 bases, and 8 bases had no gene match.

This clone was detected a few times. The V call is TRBV13, the J call TRBJ1-4; D is undetermined. This CDR3 region has 17 residues. Trimming left V 6 bases short and J 4 bases short, with 21 bases between. Per germline, CDR1 PRHDT and CDR2 FYEKMQ (reference sequence). CDR3 nucleotides: TGTGCCAGCAGTTCCTTTAACCCTTGGGCGAATAATGAAAAACTGTTTTTT. It codes for CASSSFNPWANNEKLFF.

The rearrangement links TRBV28 to TRBJ1-6, with TRBD1 matching over 7 bases. The ends lost 3 bases at V and 1 base at J; junction bases unmatched: 9. This CDR3 has 18 residues. Germline V gives CDR1 MDHEN, CDR2 SYDVKM. The CDR3 here is CASSLGSAGGSYNSPLHF. The CDR3 nucleotides are TGTGCCAGCAGTTTGGGGTCGGCAGGGGGGTCCTATAATTCACCCCTCCACTTT.

This clone was counted once. The chain recombines TRBV2 with TRBJ2-7; D remains unclear. Germline CDR1 SNHLY, CDR2 FYNNEI. The CDR3 extends over 10 amino acids. V was pared by 8 bases and J by 3 bases, with 5 bases between. Here the CDR3 reads CASASYEQYF. CDR3 bases: TGTGCCAGCGCTAGCTACGAGCAGTACTTC. The complete variable domain, with remaining parts taken from reference TRBV2 and TRBJ2-7, reads EPEVTQTPSHQVTQMGQEVILRCVPISNHLYFYWYRQILGQKVEFLVSFYNNEISEKSEIFDDQFSVERPDGSNFTLKIRSTKLEDSAMYFCASASYEQYFGPGTRLTVT.

The J gene is TRBJ2-1, the V gene TRBV2, with 10 nucleotides matching TRBD2. Germline lookup yields CDR1 SNHLY and CDR2 FYNNEI. V shed 3 bases, J shed 11 bases, and the junction held 10 bases outside the gene matches. The CDR3 spans 15 residues. CDR3 sequence reads: CASSDGQRGGWKQFF. The CDR3, as DNA: TGTGCCAGCAGTGACGGACAGCGGGGGGGCTGGAAGCAGTTCTTC.

The CDR3 DNA is TGTGCCAGCAGTGAAGAGGGGGGCGGGGGTAAAAACATTCAGTACTTC. Its translation: CASSEEGGGGKNIQYF. The chain joins TRBV6-1 to TRBJ2-4; TRBD2 might be the D (7 bases). V gave up 1 base and J gave up 4 bases, with 14 bases separating them. Germline loops: CDR1 MNHNS, CDR2 SASEGT. The CDR3 covers 16 residues.

The chain employs TRBV7-9 and TRBJ1-4; 9 nucleotides match TRBD1. Looked up from germline, CDR1 is SEHNR and CDR2 is FQNEAQ (reference sequence). J lost 2 bases, V lost 2 bases, and 3 bases had no gene match. CDR3 length equals 16 residues. The chain's CDR3 is CASSLLGTGTNEKLFF. The CDR3 DNA reads TGTGCCAGCAGCTTATTGGGGACAGGGACTAATGAAAAACTGTTTTTT. The full variable domain, in which reference TRBV7-9 and TRBJ1-4 provide the parts outside the CDR3, is DTGVSQNPRHKITKRGQNVTFRCDPISEHNRLYWYRQTLGQGPEFLTYFQNEAQLEKSRLLSDRFSAERPKGSFSTLEIQRTEQGDSAMYLCASSLLGTGTNEKLFFGSGTQLSVL.

The chain is built from TRBV7-9 and TRBJ2-3; D gene ambiguous. Germline V CDR1 and CDR2: SEHNR, FQNEAQ (reference sequence). The ends were cut back, 7 bases at V and 4 bases at J, with 9 bases in the middle. The CDR3 loop spans 12 amino acids. Written as DNA, the CDR3 is TGTGCCAGCATTGCCCGGGCAGATACGCAGTATTTT. This translates into CASIARADTQYF.

The chain has TRBV29-1 and TRBJ1-3; 11 nucleotides line up with TRBD1. CDR3 length: 16 amino acids. V gave up 4 bases and J gave up 1 base; unmatched junction bases: 6. Per the germline V gene, CDR1 is SQVTM and CDR2 is ANQGSEA. In DNA form, the CDR3 reads TGCAGCGTTGTTTTCGGACAGGGGGCGTCTGGAAACACCATATATTTT. It is translated as CSVVFGQGASGNTIYF.